This TCR beta chain appears in the sequencing data of a study of T cell repertoires in cytomegalovirus infection. The germline V and J ends were trimmed by 0 bases and 1 base, with 15 bases remaining between them. The germline CDR1 and CDR2 sequences are LGHDT and YNNKEL (reference sequence). The CDR3 sequence is 17 residues long. As regards this clonotype: Its antigen is not identified.

One entry per CDR3 protein, called by TCRdb with MiXCR from the reads. The profile shows about 770,000 distinct CDR3 sequences, 25% to 30% of them singletons. The TCR was taken from a human donor in good health (CMV status not recorded). Some clones in this sample may be carry-over from other donors' samples. The specimen comprised cultured CD8+ T cells from PBMCs, sampled from culture after CMV antigen stimulation. The J gene is TRBJ2-5, the V gene TRBV3-1; D unresolved. CDR3 protein: CASSQDGANVPQETQYF. The DNA of the CDR3 is TGTGCCAGCAGCCAAGATGGAGCAAACGTACCCCAAGAGACCCAGTACTTC.